The present TCR beta chain was sequenced within a study of blood T cells in healthy people across ages. Study results and caveats: Aged donors had fewer naive CD4+ cells and lower diversity than long-lived donors.

With respect to this clonotype: Its antigen is still unknown. The junction departs from germline at one end; a sequencing error may be responsible.

A J-beta primer mix and a sample-barcoded 5' primer were used in a second PCR of about 7 to 11 cycles. All samples gave at least 3 million CDR3-containing paired-end reads. TCRdb reanalysed the 5' RACE reads using MiXCR and keeps one entry per CDR3 protein. Among roughly 1,500,000 distinct CDR3 sequences listed, about 31% were seen once. The CDR3 is made up of 13 amino acids. Looked up from germline, CDR1 is MNHNY and CDR2 is SVGAGI (reference sequence). This TCR was recovered from a woman aged 25 to 39 in good health. V and J are TRBV6-6 and TRBJ2-1; D is undetermined. Sequencing was carried out using blood. The chain's CDR3 is CASRPTEYNKQFF. CDR3 DNA: TGTGCCAGCAGACCTACTGAGTACAATAAGCAGTTCTTC.